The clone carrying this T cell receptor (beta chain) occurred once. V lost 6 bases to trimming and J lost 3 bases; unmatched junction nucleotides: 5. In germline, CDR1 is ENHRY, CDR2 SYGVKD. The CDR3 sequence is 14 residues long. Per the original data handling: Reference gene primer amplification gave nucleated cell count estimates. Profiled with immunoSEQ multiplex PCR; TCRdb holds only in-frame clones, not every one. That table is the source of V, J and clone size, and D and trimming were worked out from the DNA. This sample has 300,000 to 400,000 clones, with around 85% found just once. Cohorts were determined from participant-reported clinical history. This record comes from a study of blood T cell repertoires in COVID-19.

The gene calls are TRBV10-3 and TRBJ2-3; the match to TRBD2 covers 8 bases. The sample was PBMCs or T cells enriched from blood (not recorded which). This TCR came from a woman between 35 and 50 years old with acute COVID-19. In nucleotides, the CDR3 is TGTGCCATCAGCGAGGGACTAGTGACAGATACGCAGTATTTT. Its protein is CAISEGLVTDTQYF.